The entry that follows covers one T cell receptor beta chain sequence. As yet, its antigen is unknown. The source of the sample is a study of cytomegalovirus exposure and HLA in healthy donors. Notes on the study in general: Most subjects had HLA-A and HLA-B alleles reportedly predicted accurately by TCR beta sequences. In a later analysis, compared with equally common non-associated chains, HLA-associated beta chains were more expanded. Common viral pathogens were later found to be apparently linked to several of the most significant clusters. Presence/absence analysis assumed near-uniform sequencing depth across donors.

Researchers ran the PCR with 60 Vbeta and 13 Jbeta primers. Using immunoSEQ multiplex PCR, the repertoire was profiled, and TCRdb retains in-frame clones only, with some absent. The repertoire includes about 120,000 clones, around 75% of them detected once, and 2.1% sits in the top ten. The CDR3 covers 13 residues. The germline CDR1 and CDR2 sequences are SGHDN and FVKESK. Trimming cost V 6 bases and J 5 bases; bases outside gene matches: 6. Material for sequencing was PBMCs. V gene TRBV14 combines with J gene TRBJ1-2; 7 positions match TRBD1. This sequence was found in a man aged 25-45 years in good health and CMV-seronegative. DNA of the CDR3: TGTGCCAGCAGTTTAACAGGGGTTTATGGCTACACCTTC. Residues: CASSLTGVYGYTF.